This passage covers 22 T cell receptor beta chains from one sample sequenced in a study of cytomegalovirus exposure and HLA in healthy donors. 13 Jbeta primers and 60 Vbeta primers were used for the PCR. Assay used: immunoSEQ multiplex PCR; TCRdb lists only in-frame clones, some missing. The table records some 90,000 clones, 65% to 85% of them present only once. The sequencing sample was made of PBMCs. The receptors shown here come from a man aged 50 to 60 in good health and CMV-seronegative.

The V gene is TRBV27, the J gene TRBJ1-2; TRBD1 matches at 7 bases. Trimming took 4 bases from V and 4 from J; bases not matched to a gene: 9. Germline V gene sequence: CDR1 MNHEY, CDR2 SMNVEV (reference sequence). The CDR3 sequence is 15 residues long. CDR3 amino acids: CASSSLTGAFYGYTF. The CDR3 DNA reads as TGTGCCAGCAGTTCCCTCACAGGGGCGTTCTATGGCTACACCTTC.

This clone was observed a handful of times. The V call is TRBV28, the J call TRBJ2-7; D is uncertain. The germline V gene has CDR1 MDHEN and CDR2 SYDVKM. Between the trimmed V and J ends, which lost 7 bases and 3 bases, there was a span of 7 bases. This CDR3 region has 11 residues. The CDR3 loop is CASTQHYEQYF. The CDR3 DNA is TGTGCCAGCACACAGCACTACGAGCAGTACTTC.

The gene calls are TRBV5-1 and TRBJ2-3; D gene uncertain. The CDR3 has 13 amino acids. Trimming left V 2 bases short and J 6 bases short, with 10 bases between. Germline V gene lookup returns CDR1 SGHRS and CDR2 YFSETQ. The CDR3 sequence is CASSFPSSDTQYF. The CDR3 DNA follows: TGCGCCAGCAGCTTCCCGTCCTCGGATACGCAGTATTTT. The full variable domain, completed using reference TRBV5-1 and TRBJ2-3, is KAGVTQTPRYLIKTRGQQVTLSCSPISGHRSVSWYQQTPGQGLQFLFEYFSETQRNKGNFPGRFSGRQFSNSRSEMNVSTLELGDSALYLCASSFPSSDTQYFGPGTRLTVL.

The V and J genes are TRBV28 and TRBJ2-7, with 9 bases lining up with TRBD2. There are 18 residues in the CDR3. V gave up 5 bases and J gave up 3 bases; unmatched junction bases: 17. Germline V gene lookup returns CDR1 MDHEN and CDR2 SYDVKM. CDR3 DNA: TGTGCCAGCAGTACATATACCCCGCGGGAGGGACAATTCTACGAGCAGTACTTC. It translates to CASSTYTPREGQFYEQYF. The full variable domain, its missing parts supplied by reference TRBV28 and TRBJ2-7, is DVKVTQSSRYLVKRTGEKVFLECVQDMDHENMFWYRQDPGLGLRLIYFSYDVKMKEKGDIPEGYSVSREKKERFSLILESASTNQTSMYLCASSTYTPREGQFYEQYFGPGTRLTVT.

V usage is TRBV4-3 and J usage is TRBJ2-1; the match to TRBD2 covers 9 bases. The CDR3 spans 19 residues. J was trimmed by 0 bases and V by 2 bases; bases with no gene match: 11. The germline gives CDR1 LGHNA, CDR2 YSLEER. The CDR3 DNA is TGCGCCAGCAGCCAATCCTGGGCGCGGGAGGGATCCTCCTACAATGAGCAGTTCTTC. Its translation is CASSQSWAREGSSYNEQFF.

CDR3 protein: CASSIARDTPQHF. The CDR3 DNA sequence: TGTGCCAGTAGTATCGCCAGGGATACGCCCCAGCATTTT. The rearrangement uses TRBV19 and TRBJ1-5; possible D gene TRBD1, 5 bases. The V end lost 3 bases, the J end lost 9 bases, and 12 bases lay between the germline ends. This CDR3 contains 13 residues. From germline, CDR1 is LNHDA and CDR2 SQIVND (reference sequence).

This chain links TRBV7-2 with TRBJ2-3, with D uncertain. V lost 5 bases to trimming and J lost 1 base, with 13 bases between them. The CDR3 has 15 amino acids. The germline V gene encodes CDR1 SGHTA and CDR2 FQGNSA. The CDR3 sequence: CASSPQRSGTDTQYF. CDR3 DNA sequence: TGTGCCAGCAGCCCCCAACGGAGCGGCACAGATACGCAGTATTTT. Complete variable domain (other parts from reference TRBV7-2 and TRBJ2-3): GAGVSQSPSNKVTEKGKDVELRCDPISGHTALYWYRQSLGQGLEFLIYFQGNSAPDKSGLPSDRFSAERTGGSVSTLTIQRTQQEDSAVYLCASSPQRSGTDTQYFGPGTRLTVL.

CDR3 in amino acids: CASSPDSYTDTQYF. In DNA, the CDR3 is TGTGCCAGCTCACCGGACAGCTACACAGATACGCAGTATTTT. The gene calls are TRBV18 and TRBJ2-3; tentatively, D is TRBD1 (6 bases). V was shortened by 3 bases and J by 2 bases, with 9 bases between the two germline ends. Looked up from germline, CDR1 is KGHSH and CDR2 is LQKENI. CDR3 size: 14 residues.

This chain connects TRBV19 to TRBJ2-6; TRBD2 is a possible D gene (6 bases). Germline CDR1 reads LNHDA; CDR2 reads SQIVND (reference sequence). The V gene lost 4 bases and the J gene lost 3 bases, with 22 bases spanning the gap. The CDR3 runs 19 residues. The CDR3, as DNA: TGTGCCAGTAGTAACAATCGGGACTCTAAAGACGGTGGGGCCAACGTCCTGACTTTC. Translated, it gives CASSNNRDSKDGGANVLTF. Supplemented by reference TRBV19 and TRBJ2-6, the full variable domain reads DGGITQSPKYLFRKEGQNVTLSCEQNLNHDAMYWYRQDPGQGLRLIYYSQIVNDFQKGDIAEGYSVSREKKESFPLTVTSAQKNPTAFYLCASSNNRDSKDGGANVLTFGAGSRLTVL.

The chain combines TRBV6-6 with TRBJ2-1; TRBD2 agrees at 12 bases. The ends lost 11 bases at V and 6 bases at J; junction bases unmatched: 2. Germline V lookup: CDR1 MNHNY, CDR2 SVGAGI (reference sequence). The CDR3 runs to 12 residues. CDR3 nucleotides: TGTGCCCTAGCGGGAGGGGTCAATGAGCAGTTCTTC. Residues: CALAGGVNEQFF.

The gene calls are TRBV7-9 and TRBJ1-1; the D gene is possibly TRBD1 (6 bases). The CDR3 loop spans 12 amino acids. CDR1 and CDR2 from the germline V gene are SEHNR and FQNEAQ (reference sequence). Trimming took 5 bases from V and 6 from J, leaving 10 bases between them. This CDR3 reads CASSLGQSEAFF. The CDR3 DNA is TGTGCCAGCAGCCTAGGACAGTCTGAAGCTTTCTTT.

This clone showed up just once. The chain uses TRBV7-2 and TRBJ1-5; 8 bases match TRBD1. With V trimmed by 3 bases and J by 6 bases, 4 bases remained unmatched. Germline CDR1 and CDR2: SGHTA and FQGNSA. The CDR3 runs to 14 residues. CDR3 protein: CASSLDRERQPQHF. CDR3 nucleotides: TGTGCCAGCAGCTTGGACAGGGAACGTCAGCCCCAGCATTTT.

The V gene is TRBV9, the J gene TRBJ2-3; TRBD2 matches 7 bases. The ends lost 0 bases at V and 2 bases at J; junction bases unmatched: 6. Looked up from germline, CDR1 is SGDLS and CDR2 is YYNGEE. The CDR3 runs to 16 residues. CDR3 sequence (DNA): TGTGCCAGCAGCGTAGAGGGAGGGCAACACACAGATACGCAGTATTTT. Translated: CASSVEGGQHTDTQYF.

The J gene is TRBJ2-7, the V gene TRBV5-4; 9 bases fit TRBD1. The CDR3 runs 14 residues. Trimming took 5 bases from V and 3 from J; bases not matched to a gene: 6. Per the germline V gene, CDR1 is SGHNT and CDR2 is YYREEE (reference sequence). CDR3 bases: TGTGCCAGCAGTTCCGGGACAGGGATCTACGAGCAGTACTTC. It encodes CASSSGTGIYEQYF.

This chain links TRBV30 with TRBJ1-1; the D is unclear. Per germline, CDR1 GTSNPN and CDR2 SVGIG (reference sequence). V was cut by 4 bases and J by 0 bases, with 12 bases left in between. The CDR3 totals 14 residues. Here the CDR3 reads CAWKSWQMNTEAFF. CDR3 DNA sequence: TGTGCCTGGAAGTCCTGGCAGATGAACACTGAAGCTTTCTTT.

The genes are TRBV6-5 and TRBJ2-7, with D possibly matching TRBD2 (5 bases). Germline CDR1 and CDR2: MNHEY and SVGAGI. Trimming cost V 8 bases and J 6 bases, with 17 bases left between them. This CDR3 is built from 13 residues. Written as DNA, the CDR3 is TGTGCCAGCGGGAGTACGGGCTTGGGCGAGCAGTACTTC. Amino acids: CASGSTGLGEQYF.

This sequence joins TRBV7-9 and TRBJ1-5, with D perhaps matching TRBD1 (5 bases). This CDR3 comprises 15 residues. CDR1 is SEHNR, CDR2 FQNEAQ, per germline (reference sequence). Trimming left V 5 bases short and J 0 bases short, with 11 bases between. The CDR3 sequence is CASSRGSYSNQPQHF. CDR3 sequence (DNA): TGTGCCAGCAGCAGGGGTTCGTATAGCAATCAGCCCCAGCATTTT.

V and J are TRBV5-4 and TRBJ2-5, with D hard to call. The closer fit of TRBJ2-7 to the DNA end suggests the J call may be wrong. In germline, CDR1 is SGHNT, CDR2 YYREEE (reference sequence). This CDR3 has 13 residues. CDR3 coding DNA: TGTGCCAGCAGCGTGGACCGATACTACGAGCAGTACTTC. Translating it yields CASSVDRYYEQYF.

This clone was counted between two and nine times. The chain's CDR3 is CASSFLGQGFSGANVLTF. The CDR3 DNA follows: TGTGCCAGCAGCTTCCTGGGACAGGGGTTTTCTGGGGCCAACGTCCTGACTTTC. The chain has TRBV5-5 and TRBJ2-6, with 10 bases that match TRBD1. The CDR3 is 18 residues long. The junction had 6 bases not matched to a gene; V was cut back by 2 bases and J by 1 base. From germline, CDR1 is SGHKS and CDR2 YYEKEE (reference sequence).

This chain uses TRBV6-5 with TRBJ2-1; 7 bases align to TRBD1. Germline V gives CDR1 MNHEY, CDR2 SVGAGI. V shed 5 bases and J 5 bases; nucleotides not matched to a gene: 3. The CDR3 covers 13 residues. The CDR3 reads CASSTGQHNEQFF. Written as DNA, the CDR3 is TGTGCCAGCAGTACGGGACAGCACAATGAGCAGTTCTTC.

The count of this clone is one. CDR3: CASSWGVGSYEQYF. The CDR3 region has the DNA TGTGCCAGCAGTTGGGGGGTGGGGTCCTACGAGCAGTACTTC. The chain joins TRBV5-4 to TRBJ2-7, with a weak D call TRBD2 (6 bases). This CDR3 has 14 amino acids. CDR1 SGHNT and CDR2 YYREEE come from the germline V gene (reference sequence). Trimming took 5 bases from V and 1 from J, leaving 13 bases between them. Combining the CDR3 with reference TRBV5-4 and TRBJ2-7 gives the whole variable domain ETGVTQSPTHLIKTRGQQVTLRCSSQSGHNTVSWYQQALGQGPQFIFQYYREEENGRGNFPPRFSGLQFPNYSSELNVNALELDDSALYLCASSWGVGSYEQYFGPGTRLTVT.

This rearrangement joins TRBV7-9 to TRBJ2-7; 10 bases map to TRBD1. V lost 5 bases, J lost 6 bases, and 10 bases stayed unmatched. The CDR3 has 15 amino acids. CDR1 and CDR2 (germline): SEHNR, FQNEAQ (reference sequence). The CDR3 DNA is TGTGCCAGCAGCCCCGGGACAGGGGTTAGTGGCGAGCAGTACTTC. Translated, it gives CASSPGTGVSGEQYF.